This T cell receptor (beta chain) was found in a study of blood T cell repertoires in COVID-19. About the research overall: Acute and convalescent COVID-19 samples came from the United States, Italy and Spain. PBMCs, B-cell-depleted T cells, or T cells provided the cDNA or gDNA that made up the material.

The J segment lost 4 bases and the V segment lost 7 bases, leaving 9 bases of the junction unmatched. Germline V lookup: CDR1 LNHNV, CDR2 YYDKDF (reference sequence). This CDR3 comprises 15 residues. Generated by immunoSEQ multiplex PCR, the TCRdb table keeps only in-frame clones and is missing some. The sample consists of 150,000 to 200,000 clones, roughly four fifths of them appearing once. The source material was peripheral blood. The chain recombines TRBV15 with TRBJ2-5, with 10 nucleotides matching TRBD2. This clonotype was obtained from a man between 45 and 60 years old who had recovered from COVID-19. Here the CDR3 DNA reads TGTGCCACCAACATCGGTCTAGCGGGAGCAGAGACCCAGTACTTC. This codes for CATNIGLAGAETQYF.